These 21 T cell receptor beta chains originate from one sample sequenced in a study of graft-versus-host responses after intestinal transplantation. The protocol was immunoSEQ multiplex PCR, while the TCRdb copy is restricted to in-frame clones and leaves out a portion. The table includes about 80,000 clones, about 90% detected once. The source was PBMCs, collected 98 days after intestinal transplantation. The source is a human patient who received an intestinal transplant, so some T cells may come from the graft donor.

CDR3 sequence: CASSSSGYGGYTF. In nucleotides, the CDR3 is TGTGCCAGCAGTTCCTCAGGGTATGGAGGCTACACCTTC. The rearrangement uses TRBV6-5 and TRBJ1-2; possible D gene TRBD1, 5 bases. The germline CDR1 and CDR2 sequences are MNHEY and SVGAGI. Trimming took off 4 bases at V and 8 bases at J, with 14 bases between the two ends. The CDR3 consists of 13 residues.

The chain combines TRBV13 with TRBJ2-5; tentative D call: TRBD2 (6 bases). This CDR3 has 14 amino acids. Trimming pared 3 bases from V and 5 bases from J, leaving 13 bases between. CDR1 and CDR2 (germline): PRHDT, FYEKMQ (reference sequence). The CDR3 DNA is TGTGCCAGCAGCTTCGAGGGCCGGGGGGAGACCCAGTACTTC. Encoded protein: CASSFEGRGETQYF.

The J gene is TRBJ2-2, the V gene TRBV11-2; possible D gene TRBD1, 5 bases. Germline lookup yields CDR1 SGHAT and CDR2 FQNNGV. Trimming stripped 1 base from V and 1 base from J, with 10 bases between. The CDR3 spans 16 residues. The CDR3 DNA reads as TGTGCCAGCAGCTTAGCAGCAGGGATGAACACCGGGGAGCTGTTTTTT. This codes for CASSLAAGMNTGELFF.

V gene TRBV7-9 combines with J gene TRBJ1-3; TRBD1 might be the D (5 bases). The germline V and J ends were trimmed by 5 bases and 7 bases, with 12 bases remaining between them. This CDR3 has 13 amino acids. CDR1 and CDR2 (germline): SEHNR, FQNEAQ (reference sequence). DNA of the CDR3: TGTGCCAGCAGCCTACGGACACGTAACACCATATATTTT. This encodes CASSLRTRNTIYF.

The gene calls are TRBV9 and TRBJ2-1; weak D call: TRBD1 (6 bases). The CDR3 totals 17 residues. With 3 bases removed from V and 0 bases from J, the gap between germline ends came to 16 bases. CDR1 is SGDLS and CDR2 is YYNGEE in the germline V gene. CDR3 DNA sequence: TGTGCCAGCAGCGCGTTCGAGGGGGTCCTCTCCTACAATGAGCAGTTCTTC. It specifies CASSAFEGVLSYNEQFF.

The V gene is TRBV6-1, the J gene TRBJ2-7; D uncertain. Germline V gene sequence: CDR1 MNHNS, CDR2 SASEGT. Trimming left V 7 bases short and J 3 bases short, with 13 bases between. The CDR3 loop spans 13 amino acids. DNA for the CDR3: TGTGCCAGCAAACCGTTCCCCCTCTACGAGCAGTACTTC. Protein sequence: CASKPFPLYEQYF.

The chain links TRBV15 to TRBJ1-3; TRBD1 agrees at 10 bases. Trimming at V came to 3 bases and at J to 2 bases, leaving 1 base not matched to a gene. The germline V gene encodes CDR1 LNHNV and CDR2 YYDKDF (reference sequence). CDR3 length: 15 residues. CDR3 sequence (DNA): TGTGCCACCAGCAGCGGACAGGGGGCTGGAAACACCATATATTTT. Translation gives CATSSGQGAGNTIYF.

The V gene is TRBV2, the J gene TRBJ2-4; no firm D call. The CDR3 is made up of 14 amino acids. Looked up from germline, CDR1 is SNHLY and CDR2 is FYNNEI. Trimming took 6 bases from V and 2 from J, leaving 11 bases between them. The CDR3 reads CASSPSWSKNIQYF. The CDR3 DNA reads as TGTGCCAGCAGCCCTTCTTGGTCCAAAAACATTCAGTACTTC. Together with reference TRBV2 and TRBJ2-4, the CDR3 gives the full variable domain: EPEVTQTPSHQVTQMGQEVILRCVPISNHLYFYWYRQILGQKVEFLVSFYNNEISEKSEIFDDQFSVERPDGSNFTLKIRSTKLEDSAMYFCASSPSWSKNIQYFGAGTRLSVL.

The chain has TRBV9 and TRBJ2-5, with D hard to call. Germline V gives CDR1 SGDLS, CDR2 YYNGEE. This CDR3 comprises 14 residues. V dropped 0 bases and J dropped 3 bases, with 9 bases sitting between them. The CDR3: CASSVGALEETQYF. CDR3 in DNA: TGTGCCAGCAGCGTAGGAGCGTTGGAAGAGACCCAGTACTTC.

Comments on this clone: This sample also contains other DNA sequences that code for the same CDR3. This chain joins TRBV25-1 and TRBJ2-3; D is possibly TRBD2 (6 bases). The germline V gene has CDR1 MGHDK and CDR2 SYGVNS. CDR3 length equals 13 residues. The V and J ends lost 4 bases and 1 base respectively, with 6 bases between them. CDR3 protein: CASSASGTDTQYF. For the CDR3, the DNA is TGTGCCAGCAGTGCTAGCGGCACAGATACGCAGTATTTT.

The chain recombines TRBV29-1 with TRBJ2-2; D is unresolved. Germline V gives CDR1 SQVTM, CDR2 ANQGSEA. V was shortened by 3 bases and J by 6 bases, with 5 bases between the two germline ends. This CDR3 comprises 11 residues. This CDR3 reads CSVERPGELFF. The CDR3 nucleotides read TGCAGCGTTGAGAGGCCCGGGGAGCTGTTTTTT.

This clone was seen only once. The rearrangement joins TRBV4-1 to TRBJ1-1; D is perhaps TRBD1 (6 bases). Germline loops: CDR1 MGHRA, CDR2 YSYEKL. The CDR3 is 12 amino acids. V lost 3 bases and J lost 11, with 13 bases in between. CDR3 DNA: TGCGCCAGCAGCCAGACAGGTCGAGGGGCTTTCTTT. Protein product: CASSQTGRGAFF.

This clone turned up a few times. This chain connects TRBV21-1 to TRBJ2-1; the table assigns TRBD1, which was not confirmed against the DNA. TRBV21-1 is flagged as a pseudogene. This CDR3 is built from 16 residues. The CDR3 nucleotides are TGTGCCAGCAGCAAAGAGGGACAGGGGGCGGTGAATGAGCAGTTCTTC. Its protein is CASSKEGQGAVNEQFF.

The V and J genes are TRBV30 and TRBJ2-7, with TRBD1 matching 10 bases. V lost 1 base to trimming and J lost 6 bases; unmatched junction nucleotides: 3. The germline CDR1 and CDR2 sequences are GTSNPN and SVGIG (reference sequence). The CDR3 spans 13 residues. The CDR3 reads CAWSERTGGEQYF. The CDR3 bases are TGTGCCTGGAGTGAAAGGACAGGGGGCGAGCAGTACTTC. Full variable domain (remainder filled in from reference TRBV30 and TRBJ2-7): SQTIHQWPATLVQPVGSPLSLECTVEGTSNPNLYWYRQAAGRGLQLLFYSVGIGQISSEVPQNLSASRPQDRQFILSSKKLLLSDSGFYLCAWSERTGGEQYFGPGTRLTVT.

The V gene is TRBV14, the J gene TRBJ2-5; D is uncertain. The V end was cut by 4 bases, the J end by 7 bases, with 16 bases between. The CDR3 has 14 residues. In germline, CDR1 is SGHDN, CDR2 FVKESK. CDR3 coding DNA: TGTGCCAGCAGCCTCATCTTATCGGGCGGGACCCAGTACTTC. It is translated as CASSLILSGGTQYF.

The chain recombines TRBV6-1 with TRBJ2-5; possibly TRBD2 for D (5 bases). The CDR3 extends over 15 amino acids. Trimming cost V 7 bases and J 5 bases, with 20 bases left between them. Germline assignment: CDR1 MNHNS and CDR2 SASEGT. CDR3 in amino acids: CASIPTFRRGETQYF. For the CDR3, the DNA is TGTGCCAGCATTCCCACTTTCAGGCGCGGGGAGACCCAGTACTTC.

The chain employs TRBV7-3 and TRBJ2-5; no clear D. The CDR3 length is 13 residues. V lost 2 bases to trimming and J lost 6 bases, with 10 bases between them. Germline values: CDR1 SGHTA, CDR2 FQGTGA. CDR3 bases: TGTGCCAGCAGCTTAGTCACAAGAAAGACCCAGTACTTC. Translated, it gives CASSLVTRKTQYF.

V is TRBV25-1 and J is TRBJ2-2, with 8 bases identical to TRBD1. Trimming took 4 bases from V and 4 from J; bases not matched to a gene: 2. The CDR3 is 14 amino acids. Germline lookup yields CDR1 MGHDK and CDR2 SYGVNS. CDR3 coding DNA: TGTGCCAGCAGTGGTCAGGGGGCCACCGGGGAGCTGTTTTTT. It encodes CASSGQGATGELFF.

V gene TRBV7-9 combines with J gene TRBJ1-2, with TRBD1 matching 7 bases. Germline V lookup: CDR1 SEHNR, CDR2 FQNEAQ (reference sequence). Unmatched junction bases numbered 11, after V lost 4 bases and J lost 6 bases. The CDR3 totals 15 residues. CDR3 region: CASSSRDSVLHGYTF. The CDR3 nucleotides read TGTGCCAGCAGCTCACGGGACAGCGTTTTGCATGGCTACACCTTC.

The V call is TRBV4-2, the J call TRBJ2-7, with D hard to call. V lost 6 bases to trimming and J lost 0 bases, with 15 bases between them. Germline lookup yields CDR1 LGHNA and CDR2 YNFKEQ. This CDR3 spans 15 amino acids. The CDR3 region is CASSGWSSSSYEQYF. For the CDR3, the DNA is TGTGCCAGCAGTGGGTGGAGCTCCTCCTCCTACGAGCAGTACTTC.

This sequence joins TRBV5-5 and TRBJ2-3; D gene ambiguous. V dropped 4 bases and J dropped 2 bases, with 8 bases sitting between them. CDR3 size: 13 residues. CDR1 SGHKS and CDR2 YYEKEE come from the germline V gene (reference sequence). The CDR3 loop is CASSPDLTDTQYF. The DNA of the CDR3 is TGTGCCAGCAGCCCGGACCTCACAGATACGCAGTATTTT.